The sequence of this T cell receptor beta chain was determined in a study of cytomegalovirus exposure and HLA in healthy donors. Clones were sequenced by immunoSEQ multiplex PCR, and TCRdb holds only the in-frame ones, with some missing. Among hundreds of thousands of clones listed, around four fifths were seen once. Trimming pared 10 bases from V and 4 bases from J, leaving 22 bases between. There are 15 residues in the CDR3. CDR1 is MNHNS, CDR2 SASEGT, per germline. Sequenced sample: PBMCs. The chain links TRBV6-1 to TRBJ1-2; D gene unclear. The clonotype comes from a woman in her twenties or thirties in good health and CMV-seropositive. CDR3 loop: CANKQPRRRGYGYTF. The CDR3 DNA is TGTGCCAACAAACAGCCCCGACGGCGGGGCTATGGCTACACCTTC.